This T cell receptor (beta chain) originates from a study of blood T cell repertoires in COVID-19. About the research overall: COVID-19 samples, acute and convalescent, were from the United States, Italy and Spain. In each case, the material was cDNA or gDNA derived from T cells, B-cell-depleted T cells, or PBMCs.

Deletions cut 2 bases from V and 3 bases from J, with 8 bases between. The length of the CDR3 is 14 residues. Germline lookup yields CDR1 KGHSH and CDR2 LQKENI. In the original workflow: Reference gene primer amplification gave estimated nucleated cell counts. Libraries were prepared by immunoSEQ multiplex PCR; TCRdb keeps only in-frame clonotypes and omits some of them. D and trimming come from the DNA, and the V and J calls and clone size come from that table. The data contain 100,000 to 150,000 clones, about 84% of them singletons. The receptor was derived from a human donor in a cohort sampled during active COVID-19. The specimen was peripheral blood. The chain uses TRBV18 and TRBJ2-1, with D maybe TRBD2 (5 bases). The CDR3 DNA reads as TGTGCCAGCTCACCAGTGGGAGTCTACAATGAGCAGTTCTTC. It is translated as CASSPVGVYNEQFF. The whole variable domain, remainder taken from reference TRBV18 and TRBJ2-1, is NAGVMQNPRHLVRRRGQEARLRCSPMKGHSHVYWYRQLPEEGLKFMVYLQKENIIDESGMPKERFSAEFPKEGPSILRIQQVVRGDSAAYFCASSPVGVYNEQFFGPGTRLTVL.